A single sample gave rise to the 9 T cell receptor beta chains below, sequenced in a study of vaccination and CD4 T cells after COVID-19. These receptors have no identified antigens. The Oncomine TCR Beta short-read assay sequenced DNA from cultured CD4+ T cells. TCRdb processed the PCR reads anew with MiXCR; each CDR3 protein has one entry. The table lists around 9,800 distinct CDR3 sequences, approximately 25% of them singletons. The treatment here: approximately 9-day PBMC culture with coronavirus spike peptide pools or control peptides (ViraFEST assay). The sample was CD4+ T cells from blood, cultured in vitro, taken after SARS-CoV-2 vaccination. The receptors derive from a human donor who had recovered from COVID-19.

The CDR3 DNA reads as TGTGCCAGCAGCCAATTCAGGGGGCAAATTGGAGAGACCCAGTACTTC. Residues: CASSQFRGQIGETQYF. The chain uses TRBV14 and TRBJ2-5, with TRBD1 identical over 8 bases. Germline trimming cut 2 bases from V and 4 bases from J; bases unmatched to any gene: 9. The CDR3 loop spans 16 amino acids. From germline, CDR1 is SGHDN and CDR2 FVKESK.

The chain combines TRBV5-4 with TRBJ2-7; a possible D gene is TRBD1 (6 bases). The V and J ends lost 2 bases and 6 bases respectively, with 15 bases between them. This CDR3 spans 14 amino acids. Per the germline V gene, CDR1 is SGHNT and CDR2 is YYREEE (reference sequence). Here the CDR3 DNA reads TGTGCCAGCAGCTTCTCCCCCCAGGGGTCCGAGCAGTACTTC. This sequence encodes CASSFSPQGSEQYF.

The genes are TRBV12-3 or TRBV12-4 and TRBJ2-3; 8 bases line up with TRBD2. The V and J ends lost 8 bases and 4 bases, in that order; junction bases with no gene match: 11. The CDR3 covers 15 residues. The CDR3 coding sequence is TGTGCCAGCGCCCCCGGACTAGCTGTGGCAGATACGCAGTATTTT. Protein: CASAPGLAVADTQYF.

J is TRBJ2-7 and V is TRBV7-8, with no clear D. Trimming removed 5 bases from V and 5 bases from J, with 13 bases in between. The CDR3 runs 13 residues. Germline CDR1 SGHVS, CDR2 FQNEAQ. As DNA, the CDR3 is TGTGCCAGCAGCCCGCCCCCCCCCCACGAGCAGTACTTC. Its translation is CASSPPPPHEQYF.

As DNA, the CDR3 is TGTGCCAGTAGTCAAAAGACCCTCCAGGGACAGACCCAGTACTTC. It specifies CASSQKTLQGQTQYF. V gene TRBV19 combines with J gene TRBJ2-5; either TRBD1 or TRBD2 may fit D (5 bases each). Trimming shortened V by 5 bases and J by 6 bases, and 19 bases separated the two germline ends. The CDR3 sequence is 15 residues long. Per the germline V gene, CDR1 is LNHDA and CDR2 is SQIVND (reference sequence).

This clonotype ranks as medium-sized. The V call is TRBV20-1, the J call TRBJ2-3; unclear D gene. Trimming removed 6 bases from V and 5 bases from J, with 12 bases in between. Germline values: CDR1 DFQATT, CDR2 SNEGSKA (reference sequence). The CDR3 is 12 amino acids. The CDR3 nucleotides read TGCAGTGCCCCCACGGTGGGAGATACGCAGTATTTT. Its translation: CSAPTVGDTQYF.

The chain uses TRBV28 and TRBJ1-1, with D possibly TRBD1 on 6 matching bases. V lost 4 bases and J lost 1, with 13 bases in between. This CDR3 is 15 amino acids long. Germline values: CDR1 MDHEN, CDR2 SYDVKM. The CDR3, as DNA: TGTGCCAGCAGTTCAGGGGAGCTTTGGAACACTGAAGCTTTCTTT. The encoded protein is CASSSGELWNTEAFF.

This clonotype was observed a few times. The chain is built from TRBV28 and TRBJ2-7, with D tentatively TRBD1 (6 bases). The CDR3 has 14 amino acids. The germline gives CDR1 MDHEN, CDR2 SYDVKM. Deletions cut 5 bases from V and 3 bases from J, with 14 bases between. The CDR3 is CASSPIVGGYEQYF. The DNA for the CDR3 is TGTGCCAGCAGTCCTATTGTAGGGGGCTACGAGCAGTACTTC.

This clonotype was observed a handful of times. The chain is built from TRBV7-2 and TRBJ1-2, with D uncertain. The CDR3 is made up of 13 amino acids. The V and J ends lost 5 bases and 2 bases respectively, with 9 bases between them. CDR1 is SGHTA and CDR2 is FQGNSA in the germline V gene. CDR3 residues: CASSPLINYGYTF. The CDR3 bases are TGTGCCAGCAGCCCCCTAATAAACTATGGCTACACCTTC.